Sequencing of this T cell receptor beta chain was carried out in a study of CD8 T cells in ankylosing spondylitis. The CDR3 has 14 amino acids. Germline trimming cut 4 bases from V and 5 bases from J; bases unmatched to any gene: 7. Germline-derived CDR1 and CDR2 are SQVTM and ANQGSEA. TCRdb reanalysed the 5' RACE reads using MiXCR and keeps one entry per CDR3 protein. This table has approximately 520,000 distinct CDR3 sequences, roughly 5.3% appearing once. This clonotype appeared many times. Its specificity is not known. General observations from the study: Made up of about eight highly homologous variants, a TCR beta motif appeared characteristic of ankylosing spondylitis blood.

The receptor comes from a male donor with ankylosing spondylitis. Sequenced sample: blood, either unsorted or a sorted T cell fraction (not recorded which). The chain recombines TRBV29-1 with TRBJ2-1; TRBD2 agrees at 8 bases. This chain's CDR3 is CSVGRGVLNNEQFF. In nucleotides, the CDR3 is TGCAGCGTTGGGCGGGGGGTATTAAACAATGAGCAGTTCTTC.